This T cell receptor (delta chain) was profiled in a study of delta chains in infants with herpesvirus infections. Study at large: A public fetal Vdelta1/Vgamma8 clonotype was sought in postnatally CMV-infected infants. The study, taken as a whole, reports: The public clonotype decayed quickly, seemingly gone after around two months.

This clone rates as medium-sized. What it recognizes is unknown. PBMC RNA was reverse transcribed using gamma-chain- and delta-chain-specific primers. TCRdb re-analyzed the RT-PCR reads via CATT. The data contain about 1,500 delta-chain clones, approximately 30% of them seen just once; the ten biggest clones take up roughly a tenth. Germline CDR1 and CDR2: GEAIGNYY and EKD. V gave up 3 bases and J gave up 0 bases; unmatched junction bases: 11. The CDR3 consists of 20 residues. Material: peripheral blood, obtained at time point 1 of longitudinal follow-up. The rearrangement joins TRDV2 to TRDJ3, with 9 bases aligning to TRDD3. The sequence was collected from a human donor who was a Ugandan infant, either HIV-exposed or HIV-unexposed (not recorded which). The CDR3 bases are TGTGCCTGTGACTCCAGTACTGGGGGAAAAAGCTCCTGGGACACCCGACAGATGTTTTTC. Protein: CACDSSTGGKSSWDTRQMFF.